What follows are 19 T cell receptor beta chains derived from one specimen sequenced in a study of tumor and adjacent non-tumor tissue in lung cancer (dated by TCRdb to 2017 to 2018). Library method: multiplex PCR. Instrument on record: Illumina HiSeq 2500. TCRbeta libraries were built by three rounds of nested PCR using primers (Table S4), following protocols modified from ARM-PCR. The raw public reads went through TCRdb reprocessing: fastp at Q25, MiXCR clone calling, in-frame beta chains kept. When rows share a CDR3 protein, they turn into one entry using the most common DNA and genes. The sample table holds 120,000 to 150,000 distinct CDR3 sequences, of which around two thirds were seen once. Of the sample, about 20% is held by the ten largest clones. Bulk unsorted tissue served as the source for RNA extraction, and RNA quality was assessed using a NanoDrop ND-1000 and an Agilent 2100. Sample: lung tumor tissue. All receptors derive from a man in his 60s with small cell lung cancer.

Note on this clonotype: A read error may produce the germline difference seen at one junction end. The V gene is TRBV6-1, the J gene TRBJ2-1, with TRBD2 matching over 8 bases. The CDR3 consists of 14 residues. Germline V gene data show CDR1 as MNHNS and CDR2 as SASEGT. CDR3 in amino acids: CASKTSGNYDEQFF. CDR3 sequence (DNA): TGTGCCAGTAAAACTAGCGGAAACTACGATGAGCAGTTCTTC.

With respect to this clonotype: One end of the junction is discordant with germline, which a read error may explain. The CDR3 nucleotides are TGTGCCAGCAGCTCTCGACTAGCGGGAGGAGTAGAGATCCAGTACTTC. This sequence encodes CASSSRLAGGVEIQYF. The chain carries TRBV5-4 and TRBJ2-5; 13 nucleotides align to TRBD2. In germline, CDR1 is SGHNT, CDR2 YYREEE (reference sequence). CDR3 length equals 16 residues.

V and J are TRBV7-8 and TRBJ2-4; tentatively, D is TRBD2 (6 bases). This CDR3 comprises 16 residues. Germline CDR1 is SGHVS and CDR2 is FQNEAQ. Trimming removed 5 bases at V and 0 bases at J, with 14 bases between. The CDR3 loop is CASSPGLILAKNIQYF. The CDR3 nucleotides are TGTGCCAGCAGCCCGGGACTGATACTAGCCAAAAACATTCAGTACTTC.

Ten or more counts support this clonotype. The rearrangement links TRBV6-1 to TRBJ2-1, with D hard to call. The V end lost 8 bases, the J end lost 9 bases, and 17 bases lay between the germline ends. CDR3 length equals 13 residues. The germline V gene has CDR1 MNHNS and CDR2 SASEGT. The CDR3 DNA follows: TGTGCCAGCTTCGGTGGCACAAGCAGTGAGCAGTTCTTC. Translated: CASFGGTSSEQFF.

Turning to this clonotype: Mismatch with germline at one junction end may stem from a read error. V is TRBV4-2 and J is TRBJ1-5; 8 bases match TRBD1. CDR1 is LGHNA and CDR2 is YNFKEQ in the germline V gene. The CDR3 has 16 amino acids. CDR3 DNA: TGTACCAGCAGCCAGAATTGGGGACAGGCTAATCAGTCCCAGCATTTT. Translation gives CTSSQNWGQANQSQHF.

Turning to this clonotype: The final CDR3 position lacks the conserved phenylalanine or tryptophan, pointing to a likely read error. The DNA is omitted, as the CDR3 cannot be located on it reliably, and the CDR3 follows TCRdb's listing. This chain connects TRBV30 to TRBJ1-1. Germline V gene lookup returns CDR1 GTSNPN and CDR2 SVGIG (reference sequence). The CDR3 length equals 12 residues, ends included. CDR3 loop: CAWMMDRPETFY.

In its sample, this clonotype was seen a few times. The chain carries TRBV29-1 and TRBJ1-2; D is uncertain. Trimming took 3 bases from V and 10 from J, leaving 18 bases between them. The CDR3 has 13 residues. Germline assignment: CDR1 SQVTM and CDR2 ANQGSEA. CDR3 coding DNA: TGCAGCGTTGAGGATCGAGGGTTCTATATCTACACCTTC. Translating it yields CSVEDRGFYIYTF.

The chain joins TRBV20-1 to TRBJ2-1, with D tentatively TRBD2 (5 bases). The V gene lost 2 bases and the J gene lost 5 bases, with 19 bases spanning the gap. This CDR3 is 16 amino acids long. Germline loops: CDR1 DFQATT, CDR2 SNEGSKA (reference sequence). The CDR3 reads CSARSSGISNHNEQFF. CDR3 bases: TGCAGTGCTAGAAGCTCCGGGATTAGCAACCACAATGAGCAGTTCTTC.

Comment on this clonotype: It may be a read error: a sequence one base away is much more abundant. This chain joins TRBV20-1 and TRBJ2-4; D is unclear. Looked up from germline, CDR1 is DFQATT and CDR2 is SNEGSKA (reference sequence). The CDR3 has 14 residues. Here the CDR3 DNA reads TGCAGTGCCCTATTAGGATCGGCCAAAAACATTCACTACTTC. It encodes CSALLGSAKNIHYF.

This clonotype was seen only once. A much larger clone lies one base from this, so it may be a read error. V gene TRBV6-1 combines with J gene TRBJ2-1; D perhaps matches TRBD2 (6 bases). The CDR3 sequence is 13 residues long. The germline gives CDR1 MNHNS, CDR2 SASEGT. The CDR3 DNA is TGTCCCAGCAGTGTTACTGGGACTGATGAGCAGTTCTTC. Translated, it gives CPSSVTGTDEQFF.

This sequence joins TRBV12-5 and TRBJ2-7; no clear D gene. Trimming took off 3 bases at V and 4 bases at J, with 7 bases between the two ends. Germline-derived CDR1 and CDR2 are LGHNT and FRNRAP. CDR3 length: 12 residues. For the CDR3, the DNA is TGTGCTAGTGGTTTTGGGGTTTACGAGCAGTACTTC. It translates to CASGFGVYEQYF.

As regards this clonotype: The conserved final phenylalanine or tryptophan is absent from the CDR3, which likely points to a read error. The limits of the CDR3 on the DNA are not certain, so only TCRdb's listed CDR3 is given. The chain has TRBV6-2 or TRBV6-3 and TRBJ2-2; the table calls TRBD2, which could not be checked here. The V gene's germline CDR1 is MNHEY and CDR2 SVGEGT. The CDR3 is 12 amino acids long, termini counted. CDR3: CASSSLAGELLL.

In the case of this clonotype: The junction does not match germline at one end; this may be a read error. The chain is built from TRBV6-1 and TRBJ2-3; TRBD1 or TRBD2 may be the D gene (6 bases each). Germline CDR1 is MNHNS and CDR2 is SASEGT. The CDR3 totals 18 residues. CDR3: CASSEYGGHPSLTDTRYF. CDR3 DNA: TGTGCCAGCAGTGAGTACGGGGGACACCCGAGTCTCACAGATACGCGGTATTTT.

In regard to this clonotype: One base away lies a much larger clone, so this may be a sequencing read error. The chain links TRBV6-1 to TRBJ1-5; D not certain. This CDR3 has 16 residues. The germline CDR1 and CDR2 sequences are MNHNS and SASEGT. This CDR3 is CASSQLDAYSDQPQHF. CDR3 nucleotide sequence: TGTGCCAGCAGTCAACTGGACGCTTATAGCGATCAGCCCCAGCATTTT.

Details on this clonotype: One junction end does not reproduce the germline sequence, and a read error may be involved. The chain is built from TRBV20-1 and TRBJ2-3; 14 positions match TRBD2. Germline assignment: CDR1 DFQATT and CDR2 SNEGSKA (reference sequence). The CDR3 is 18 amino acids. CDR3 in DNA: TGCAGTGCTAGTGGCCCCGGGACTAGCGGGAGTACCTCAGATACACAGTATTTT. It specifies CSASGPGTSGSTSDTQYF.

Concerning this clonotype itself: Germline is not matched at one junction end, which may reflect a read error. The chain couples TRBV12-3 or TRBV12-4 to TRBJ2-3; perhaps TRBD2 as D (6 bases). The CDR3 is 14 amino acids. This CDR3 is CDSSHRLVSDTQYF. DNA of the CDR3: TGTGACAGCAGTCACCGACTAGTATCAGATACGCAGTATTTT.

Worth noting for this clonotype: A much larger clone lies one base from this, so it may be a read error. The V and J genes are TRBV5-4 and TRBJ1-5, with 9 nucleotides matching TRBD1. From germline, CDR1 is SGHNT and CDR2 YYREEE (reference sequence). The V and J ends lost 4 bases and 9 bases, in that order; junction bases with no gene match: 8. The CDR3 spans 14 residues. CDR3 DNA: TGTGCCAGCAGCAAACAGGGGGCCGGGCTGCCCCAGCATTTT. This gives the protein CASSKQGAGLPQHF.

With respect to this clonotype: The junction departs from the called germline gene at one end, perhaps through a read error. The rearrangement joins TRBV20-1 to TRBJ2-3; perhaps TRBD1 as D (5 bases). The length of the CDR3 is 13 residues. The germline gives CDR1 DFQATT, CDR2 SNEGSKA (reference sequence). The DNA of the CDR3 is TGCAGTACTGGTCGACAGTCCACAGATGCGCAGTATTTT. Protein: CSTGRQSTDAQYF.

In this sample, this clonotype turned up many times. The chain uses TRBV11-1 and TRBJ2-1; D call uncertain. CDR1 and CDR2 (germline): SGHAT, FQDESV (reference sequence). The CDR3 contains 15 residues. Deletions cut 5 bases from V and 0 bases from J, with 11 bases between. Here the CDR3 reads CASSIDPSSYNEQFF. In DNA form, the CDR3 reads TGTGCCAGCAGCATAGACCCTTCCTCCTACAATGAGCAGTTCTTC.